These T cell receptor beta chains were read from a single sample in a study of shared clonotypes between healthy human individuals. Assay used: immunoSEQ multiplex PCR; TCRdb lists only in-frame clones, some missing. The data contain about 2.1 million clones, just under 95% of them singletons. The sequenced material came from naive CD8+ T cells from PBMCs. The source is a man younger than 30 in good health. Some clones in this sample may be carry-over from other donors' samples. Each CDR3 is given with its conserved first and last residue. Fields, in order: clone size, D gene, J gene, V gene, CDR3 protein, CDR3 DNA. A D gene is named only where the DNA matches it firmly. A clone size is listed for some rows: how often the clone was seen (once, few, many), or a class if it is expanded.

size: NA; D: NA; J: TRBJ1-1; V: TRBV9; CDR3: CASSVHWKGLMVNTEAFF; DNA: TGTGCCAGCAGCGTGCATTGGAAGGGACTTATGGTGAACACTGAAGCTTTCTTT
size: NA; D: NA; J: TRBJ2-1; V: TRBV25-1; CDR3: CASSDHRDEQFF; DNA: TGTGCCAGCAGTGATCACCGGGATGAGCAGTTCTTC
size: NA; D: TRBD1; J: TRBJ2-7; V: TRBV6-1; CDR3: CASSDPFLAGQGYEQYF; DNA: TGTGCCAGCAGTGACCCATTTTTGGCGGGACAGGGATACGAGCAGTACTTC
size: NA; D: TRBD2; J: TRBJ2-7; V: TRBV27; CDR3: CASSLSPSGNTYEQYF; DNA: TGTGCCAGCAGTTTATCGCCTAGCGGGAACACCTACGAGCAGTACTTC
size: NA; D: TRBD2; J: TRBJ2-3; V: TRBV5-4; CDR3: CASSFGAGGIDTQYF; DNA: TGTGCCAGCAGCTTCGGGGCGGGAGGGATAGATACGCAGTATTTT
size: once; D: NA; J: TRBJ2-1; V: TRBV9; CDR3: CASSKRDGGRAYNEQFF; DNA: TGTGCCAGCAGCAAGCGGGATGGGGGCCGGGCGTACAATGAGCAGTTCTTC
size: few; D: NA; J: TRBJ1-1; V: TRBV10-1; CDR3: CASSESGRPNTEAFF; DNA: TGCGCCAGCAGTGAGTCGGGCAGACCGAACACTGAAGCTTTCTTT
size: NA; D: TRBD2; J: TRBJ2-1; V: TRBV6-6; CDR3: CASRKGLAGVRDEQFF; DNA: TGTGCCAGCAGAAAGGGCCTAGCGGGAGTAAGGGATGAGCAGTTCTTC
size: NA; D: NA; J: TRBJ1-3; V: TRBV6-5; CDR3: CASSHTGNSGNTIYF; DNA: TGTGCCAGCAGCCATACAGGAAACTCTGGAAACACCATATATTTT
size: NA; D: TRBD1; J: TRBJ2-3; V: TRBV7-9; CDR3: CASSRQGAGTDTQYF; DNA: TGTGCCAGCAGCCGGCAGGGGGCTGGCACAGATACGCAGTATTTT
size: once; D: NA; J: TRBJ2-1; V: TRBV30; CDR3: CAWRQGLSWEGLYNEQFF; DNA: TGTGCCTGGCGACAGGGGTTATCGTGGGAGGGCCTCTACAATGAGCAGTTCTTC
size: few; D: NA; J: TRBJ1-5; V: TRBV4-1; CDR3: CASSQGSRDSNQPQHF; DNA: TGCGCCAGCAGCCAAGGAAGCAGGGATAGCAATCAGCCCCAGCATTTT
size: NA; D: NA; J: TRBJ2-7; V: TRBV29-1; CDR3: CSVGRRNGSSYEQYF; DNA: TGCAGCGTTGGCCGAAGAAATGGGAGCTCCTACGAGCAGTACTTC
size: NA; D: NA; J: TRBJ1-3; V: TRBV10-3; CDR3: CAISVAQGDLSSGNTIYF; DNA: TGTGCCATCAGTGTGGCACAGGGCGACCTCTCCTCTGGAAACACCATATATTTT
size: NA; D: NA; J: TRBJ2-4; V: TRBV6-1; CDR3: CAVFTLAKNIQYF; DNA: TGTGCCGTATTCACTTTAGCCAAAAACATTCAGTACTTC
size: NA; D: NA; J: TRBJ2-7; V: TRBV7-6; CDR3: CASSSRPTLAHEQYF; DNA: TGTGCCAGCAGCTCCCGGCCGACCCTAGCCCACGAGCAGTACTTC
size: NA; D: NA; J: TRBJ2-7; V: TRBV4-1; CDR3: CASSHSKGSSYEQYF; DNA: TGCGCCAGCAGCCATTCTAAAGGAAGCTCCTACGAGCAGTACTTC
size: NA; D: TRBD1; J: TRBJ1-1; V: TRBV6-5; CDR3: CASSYTGTGGTEAFF; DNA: TGTGCCAGCAGTTACACCGGGACAGGGGGCACTGAAGCTTTCTTT
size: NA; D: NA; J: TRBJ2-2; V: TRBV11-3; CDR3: CASSSKYGNTGELFF; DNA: TGTGCCAGCAGCTCCAAATATGGGAACACCGGGGAGCTGTTTTTT
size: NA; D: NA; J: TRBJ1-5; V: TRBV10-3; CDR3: CAISEGTPSNQPQHF; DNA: TGTGCCATCAGTGAGGGGACACCTAGCAATCAGCCCCAGCATTTT
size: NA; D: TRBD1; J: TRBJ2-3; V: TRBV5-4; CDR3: CASSFTGGATDTQYF; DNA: TGTGCCAGCAGCTTTACAGGGGGCGCGACAGATACGCAGTATTTT
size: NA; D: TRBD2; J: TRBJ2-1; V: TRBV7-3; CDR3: CASSEEGLAGADPYNEQFF; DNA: TGTGCCAGCAGCGAAGAGGGACTAGCGGGAGCGGACCCCTACAATGAGCAGTTCTTC
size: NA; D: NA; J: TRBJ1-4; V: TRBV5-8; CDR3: CASSDRWEERNEKLFF; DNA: TGTGCCAGCAGCGATCGATGGGAGGAGAGGAATGAAAAACTGTTTTTT
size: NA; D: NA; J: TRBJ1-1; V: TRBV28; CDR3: CASSLVPNTEAFF; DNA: TGTGCCAGCAGTTTAGTCCCTAACACTGAAGCTTTCTTT
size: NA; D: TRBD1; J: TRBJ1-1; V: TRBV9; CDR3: CASSTAGGRTEAFF; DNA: TGTGCCAGCAGCACGGCAGGGGGGAGAACTGAAGCTTTCTTT
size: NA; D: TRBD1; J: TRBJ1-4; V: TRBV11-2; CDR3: CASSYWTGDTNEKLFF; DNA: TGTGCCAGCAGCTATTGGACAGGGGACACTAATGAAAAACTGTTTTTT
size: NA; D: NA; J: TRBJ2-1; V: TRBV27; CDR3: CASRPAAFYNEQFF; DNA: TGTGCCAGCCGCCCGGCGGCTTTCTACAATGAGCAGTTCTTC
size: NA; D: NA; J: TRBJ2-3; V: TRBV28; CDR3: CASSPGLPTDTQYF; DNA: TGTGCCAGCAGCCCGGGACTTCCCACAGATACGCAGTATTTT
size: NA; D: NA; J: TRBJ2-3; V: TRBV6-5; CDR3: CASSYLDTQYF; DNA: TGTGCCAGCAGTTACCTGGATACGCAGTATTTT
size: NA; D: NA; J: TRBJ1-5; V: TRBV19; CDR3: CASSIRDSNQPQHF; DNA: TGTGCCAGTAGTATAAGAGATAGCAATCAGCCCCAGCATTTT
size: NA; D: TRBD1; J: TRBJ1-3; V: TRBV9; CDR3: CASRPGQGVGNTIYF; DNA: TGTGCCAGCAGGCCCGGACAGGGGGTGGGAAACACCATATATTTT
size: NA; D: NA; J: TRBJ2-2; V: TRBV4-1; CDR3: CASSQDSRFNTGELFF; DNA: TGCGCCAGCAGCCAAGATTCGCGGTTTAACACCGGGGAGCTGTTTTTT
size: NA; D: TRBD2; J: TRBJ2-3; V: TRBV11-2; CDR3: CASSWTSGGTDTQYF; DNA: TGTGCCAGCAGCTGGACTAGCGGGGGCACAGATACGCAGTATTTT
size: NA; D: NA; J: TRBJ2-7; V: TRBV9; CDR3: CASSVAGYTYEQYF; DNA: TGTGCCAGCAGCGTAGCGGGTTATACTTACGAGCAGTACTTC
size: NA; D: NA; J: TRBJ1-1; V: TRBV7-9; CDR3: CASSLLGQNTEAFF; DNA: TGTGCCAGCAGCCTGCTGGGACAGAACACTGAAGCTTTCTTT
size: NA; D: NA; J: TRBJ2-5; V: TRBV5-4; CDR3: CASSLSPGGGTQYF; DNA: TGTGCCAGCAGCTTGTCGCCAGGAGGTGGGACCCAGTACTTC
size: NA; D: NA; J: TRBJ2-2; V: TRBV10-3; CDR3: CAISEGSANTGELFF; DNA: TGTGCCATCAGTGAAGGGAGCGCGAACACCGGGGAGCTGTTTTTT
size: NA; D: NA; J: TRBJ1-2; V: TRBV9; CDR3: CASSVATSIRGGSGYTF; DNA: TGTGCCAGCAGCGTAGCTACGTCCATTCGAGGGGGGAGCGGCTACACCTTC
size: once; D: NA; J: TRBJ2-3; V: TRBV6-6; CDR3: CASSITMNTQYF; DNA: TGTGCCAGCAGCATCACCATGAATACGCAGTATTTT
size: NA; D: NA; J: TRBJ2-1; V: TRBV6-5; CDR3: CASSWQGGHEQFF; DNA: TGTGCCAGCAGTTGGCAGGGCGGGCATGAGCAGTTCTTC
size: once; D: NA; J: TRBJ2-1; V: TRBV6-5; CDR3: CASSLLGPLFNEQFF; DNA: TGTGCCAGCAGCTTACTGGGGCCCCTTTTCAATGAGCAGTTCTTC